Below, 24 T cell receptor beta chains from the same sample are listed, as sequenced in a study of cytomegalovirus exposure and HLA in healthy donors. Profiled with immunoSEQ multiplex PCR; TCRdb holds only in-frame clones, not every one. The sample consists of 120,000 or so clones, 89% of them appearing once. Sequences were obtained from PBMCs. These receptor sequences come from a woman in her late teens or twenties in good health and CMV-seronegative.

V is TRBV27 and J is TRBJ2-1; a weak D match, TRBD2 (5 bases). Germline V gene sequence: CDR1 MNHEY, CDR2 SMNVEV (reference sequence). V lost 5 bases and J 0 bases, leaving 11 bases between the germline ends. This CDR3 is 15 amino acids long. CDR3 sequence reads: CASSPSGGSYNEQFF. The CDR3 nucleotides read TGTGCCAGCAGTCCCAGCGGAGGCTCCTACAATGAGCAGTTCTTC.

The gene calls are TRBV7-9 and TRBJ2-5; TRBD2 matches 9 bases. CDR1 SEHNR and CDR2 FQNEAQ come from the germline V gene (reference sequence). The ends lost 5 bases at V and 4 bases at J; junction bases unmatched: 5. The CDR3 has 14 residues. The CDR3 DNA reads TGTGCCAGCAGCCTTAGCGGGAGTTCAGAGACCCAGTACTTC. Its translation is CASSLSGSSETQYF.

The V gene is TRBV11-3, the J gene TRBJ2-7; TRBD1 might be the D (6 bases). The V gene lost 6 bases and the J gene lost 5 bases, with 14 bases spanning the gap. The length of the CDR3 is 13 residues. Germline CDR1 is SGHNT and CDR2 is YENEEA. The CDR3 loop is CASSKTGGNEQYF. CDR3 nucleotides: TGTGCCAGCAGTAAGACAGGTGGAAACGAGCAGTACTTC.

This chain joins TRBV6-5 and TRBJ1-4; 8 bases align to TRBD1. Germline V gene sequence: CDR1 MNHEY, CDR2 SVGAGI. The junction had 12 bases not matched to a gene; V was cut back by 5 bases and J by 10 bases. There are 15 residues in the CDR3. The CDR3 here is CASSSPQGAFGKLFF. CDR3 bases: TGTGCCAGCAGTAGTCCGCAGGGGGCCTTCGGAAAACTGTTTTTT.

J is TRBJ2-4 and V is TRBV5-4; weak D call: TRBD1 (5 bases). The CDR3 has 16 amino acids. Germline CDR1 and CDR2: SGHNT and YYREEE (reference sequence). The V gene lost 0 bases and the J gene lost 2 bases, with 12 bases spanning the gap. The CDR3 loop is CASSLGGWGTKNIQYF. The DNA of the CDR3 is TGTGCCAGCAGCTTGGGGGGCTGGGGAACCAAAAACATTCAGTACTTC.

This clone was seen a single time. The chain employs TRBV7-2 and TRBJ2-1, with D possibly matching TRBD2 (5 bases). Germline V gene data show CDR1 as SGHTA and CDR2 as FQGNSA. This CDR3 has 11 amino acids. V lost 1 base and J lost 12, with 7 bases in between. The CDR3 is CASSLEAGQFF. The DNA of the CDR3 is TGTGCCAGCAGCTTAGAGGCGGGGCAGTTCTTC.

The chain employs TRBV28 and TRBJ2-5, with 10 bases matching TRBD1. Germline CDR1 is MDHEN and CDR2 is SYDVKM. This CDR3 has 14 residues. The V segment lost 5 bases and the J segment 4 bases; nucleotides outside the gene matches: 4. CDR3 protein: CASSPRDRGETQYF. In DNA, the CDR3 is TGTGCCAGCAGTCCCCGGGACAGGGGAGAGACCCAGTACTTC. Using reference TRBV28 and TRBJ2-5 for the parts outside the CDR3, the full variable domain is DVKVTQSSRYLVKRTGEKVFLECVQDMDHENMFWYRQDPGLGLRLIYFSYDVKMKEKGDIPEGYSVSREKKERFSLILESASTNQTSMYLCASSPRDRGETQYFGPGTRLLVL.

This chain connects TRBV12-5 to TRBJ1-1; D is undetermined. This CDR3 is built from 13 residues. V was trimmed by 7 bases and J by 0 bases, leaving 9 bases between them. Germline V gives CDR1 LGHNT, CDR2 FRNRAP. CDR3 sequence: CASELAMNTEAFF. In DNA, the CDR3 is TGTGCTAGTGAATTGGCCATGAACACTGAAGCTTTCTTT.

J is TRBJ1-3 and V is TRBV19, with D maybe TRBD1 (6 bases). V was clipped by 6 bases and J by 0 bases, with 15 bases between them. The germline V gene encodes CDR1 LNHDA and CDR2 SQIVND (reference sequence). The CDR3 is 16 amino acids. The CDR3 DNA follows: TGTGCCAGTAGCCCAGGGGACACACTCTCTGGAAACACCATATATTTT. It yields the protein CASSPGDTLSGNTIYF.

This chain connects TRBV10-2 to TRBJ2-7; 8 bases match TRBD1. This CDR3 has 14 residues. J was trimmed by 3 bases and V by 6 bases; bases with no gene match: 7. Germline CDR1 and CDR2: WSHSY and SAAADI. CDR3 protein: CASSPTGEDYEQYF. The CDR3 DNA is TGCGCCAGCAGCCCGACAGGGGAGGACTACGAGCAGTACTTC.

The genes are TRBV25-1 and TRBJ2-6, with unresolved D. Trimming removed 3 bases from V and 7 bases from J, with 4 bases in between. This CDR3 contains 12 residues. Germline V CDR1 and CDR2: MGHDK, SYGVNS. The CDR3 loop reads CASSDSANVLTF. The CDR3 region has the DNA TGTGCCAGCAGTGATAGCGCCAACGTCCTGACTTTC.

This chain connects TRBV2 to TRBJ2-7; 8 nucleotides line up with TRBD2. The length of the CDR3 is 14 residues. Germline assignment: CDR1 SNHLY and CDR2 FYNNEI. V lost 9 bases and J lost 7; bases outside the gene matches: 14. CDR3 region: CASRGGTTPDEQYF. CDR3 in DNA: TGTGCCAGTCGGGGGGGGACTACACCCGATGAGCAGTACTTC.

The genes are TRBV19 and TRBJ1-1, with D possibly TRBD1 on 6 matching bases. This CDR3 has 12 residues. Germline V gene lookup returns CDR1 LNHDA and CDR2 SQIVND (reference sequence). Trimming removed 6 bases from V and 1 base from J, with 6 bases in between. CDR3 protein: CASRTGNTEAFF. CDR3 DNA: TGTGCCAGTAGGACAGGGAACACTGAAGCTTTCTTT. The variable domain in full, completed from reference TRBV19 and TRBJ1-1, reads DGGITQSPKYLFRKEGQNVTLSCEQNLNHDAMYWYRQDPGQGLRLIYYSQIVNDFQKGDIAEGYSVSREKKESFPLTVTSAQKNPTAFYLCASRTGNTEAFFGQGTRLTVV.

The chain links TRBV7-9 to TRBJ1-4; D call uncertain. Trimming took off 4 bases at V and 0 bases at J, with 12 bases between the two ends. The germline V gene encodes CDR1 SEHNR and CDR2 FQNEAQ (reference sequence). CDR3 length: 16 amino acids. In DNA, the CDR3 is TGTGCCAGCAGCTCCGGCGGCCAGCCAACTAATGAAAAACTGTTTTTT. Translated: CASSSGGQPTNEKLFF.

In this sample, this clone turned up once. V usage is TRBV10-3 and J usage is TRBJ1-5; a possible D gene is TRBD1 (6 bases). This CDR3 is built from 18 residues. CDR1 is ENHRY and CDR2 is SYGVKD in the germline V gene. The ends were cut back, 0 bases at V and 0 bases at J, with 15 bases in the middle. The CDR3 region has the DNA TGTGCCATCAGTGAGTCGAAGGGGGGGTCTTATAGCAATCAGCCCCAGCATTTT. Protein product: CAISESKGGSYSNQPQHF.

The CDR3 spells CASSDQGTLITYNEQFF. CDR3 DNA sequence: TGTGCCAGCAGTGACCAAGGGACACTGATTACCTACAATGAGCAGTTCTTC. This chain links TRBV25-1 with TRBJ2-1; TRBD1 is a possible D gene (6 bases). The V end lost 3 bases, the J end lost 2 bases, and 17 bases lay between the germline ends. This CDR3 spans 17 amino acids. Looked up from germline, CDR1 is MGHDK and CDR2 is SYGVNS.

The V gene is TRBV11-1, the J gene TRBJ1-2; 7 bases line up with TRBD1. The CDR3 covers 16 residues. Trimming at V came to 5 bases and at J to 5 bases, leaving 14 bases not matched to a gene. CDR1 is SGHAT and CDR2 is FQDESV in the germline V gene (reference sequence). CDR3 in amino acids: CASSPTRAGGRYGYTF. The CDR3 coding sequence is TGTGCCAGCAGCCCCACCCGGGCAGGGGGAAGATATGGCTACACCTTC.

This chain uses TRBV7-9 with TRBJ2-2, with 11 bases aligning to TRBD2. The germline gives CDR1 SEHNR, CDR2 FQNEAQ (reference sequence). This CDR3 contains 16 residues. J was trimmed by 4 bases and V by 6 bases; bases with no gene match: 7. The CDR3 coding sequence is TGTGCCAGCAGACCCGGGACTAGCGGCCCCACCGGGGAGCTGTTTTTT. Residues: CASRPGTSGPTGELFF.

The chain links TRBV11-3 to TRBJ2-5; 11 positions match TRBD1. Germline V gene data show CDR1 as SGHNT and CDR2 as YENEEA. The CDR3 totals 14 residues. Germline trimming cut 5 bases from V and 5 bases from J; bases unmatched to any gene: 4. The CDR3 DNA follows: TGTGCCAGCAGCCACAGGACAGGGGGCGAGACCCAGTACTTC. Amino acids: CASSHRTGGETQYF.

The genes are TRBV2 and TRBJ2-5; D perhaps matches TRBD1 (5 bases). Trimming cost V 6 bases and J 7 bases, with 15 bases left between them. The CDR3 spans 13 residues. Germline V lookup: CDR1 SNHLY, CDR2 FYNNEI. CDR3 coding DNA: TGTGCCAGCAGCGCTACAGGAGTCAGGACCCAGTACTTC. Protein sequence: CASSATGVRTQYF. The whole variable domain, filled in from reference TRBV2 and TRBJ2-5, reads EPEVTQTPSHQVTQMGQEVILRCVPISNHLYFYWYRQILGQKVEFLVSFYNNEISEKSEIFDDQFSVERPDGSNFTLKIRSTKLEDSAMYFCASSATGVRTQYFGPGTRLLVL.

CDR3 in amino acids: CASSYDRGRSNTQYF. The CDR3 DNA sequence: TGCGCCAGCAGCTACGACAGGGGGCGCAGTAATACGCAGTATTTT. The V and J genes are TRBV5-1 and TRBJ2-3; 10 bases agree with TRBD1. CDR3 length: 15 amino acids. The V gene's germline CDR1 is SGHRS and CDR2 YFSETQ. V trimming: 3 bases; J trimming: 7 bases; junction bases outside the gene matches: 8.

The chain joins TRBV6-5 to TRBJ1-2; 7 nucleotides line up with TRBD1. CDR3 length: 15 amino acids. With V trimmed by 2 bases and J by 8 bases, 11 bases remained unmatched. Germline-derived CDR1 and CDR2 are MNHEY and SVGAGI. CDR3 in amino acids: CASSYLGTALDGYTF. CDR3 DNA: TGTGCCAGCAGTTACCTTGGGACAGCCCTCGACGGCTACACCTTC.

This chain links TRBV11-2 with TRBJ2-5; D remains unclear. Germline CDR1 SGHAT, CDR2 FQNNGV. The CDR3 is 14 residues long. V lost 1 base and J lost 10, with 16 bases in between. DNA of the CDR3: TGTGCCAGCAGCTTAGGGTCGGCGAGCGATAGCCAGTACTTC. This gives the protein CASSLGSASDSQYF.

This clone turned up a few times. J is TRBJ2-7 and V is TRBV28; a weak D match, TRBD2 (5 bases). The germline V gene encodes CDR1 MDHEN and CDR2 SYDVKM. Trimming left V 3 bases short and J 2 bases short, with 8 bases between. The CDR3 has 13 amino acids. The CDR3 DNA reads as TGTGCCAGCAGTTTCGCGGAGGCCTACGAGCAGTACTTC. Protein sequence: CASSFAEAYEQYF.